This T cell receptor beta chain was obtained from a study of graft-versus-host responses after intestinal transplantation. In the study overall: Multivisceral, liver-intestinal, or isolated intestinal transplants were given to recipients.

The ends lost 4 bases at V and 5 bases at J; junction bases unmatched: 5. The length of the CDR3 is 14 residues. CDR1 and CDR2 (germline): SGHNT, YYREEE (reference sequence). This clone came up a few times. Its antigen is unidentified. Some clones are missing from TCRdb's copy, which holds only in-frame ones; the method was immunoSEQ multiplex PCR. The table includes 25,000 to 35,000 clones, around 92% detected once. Study-wide points: Patients who carried graft-donor T cell macrochimerism also had high graft-versus-host to host-versus-graft clonal ratios in their allografts. GvH clones occurred in recipient marrow; some first appeared in ileum or blood. Peak GvH clone levels in circulation were associated with early post-transplant HvG declines.

This TCR was recovered from a human patient who received an intestinal transplant, so some T cells may come from the graft donor. The input for sequencing was PBMCs, taken about 70 days after intestinal transplant. This chain joins TRBV5-4 and TRBJ2-3; the match to TRBD2 covers 9 bases. CDR3 region: CASSPRGGQDTQYF. The CDR3 DNA is TGTGCCAGCAGCCCGCGGGGGGGCCAAGATACGCAGTATTTT.